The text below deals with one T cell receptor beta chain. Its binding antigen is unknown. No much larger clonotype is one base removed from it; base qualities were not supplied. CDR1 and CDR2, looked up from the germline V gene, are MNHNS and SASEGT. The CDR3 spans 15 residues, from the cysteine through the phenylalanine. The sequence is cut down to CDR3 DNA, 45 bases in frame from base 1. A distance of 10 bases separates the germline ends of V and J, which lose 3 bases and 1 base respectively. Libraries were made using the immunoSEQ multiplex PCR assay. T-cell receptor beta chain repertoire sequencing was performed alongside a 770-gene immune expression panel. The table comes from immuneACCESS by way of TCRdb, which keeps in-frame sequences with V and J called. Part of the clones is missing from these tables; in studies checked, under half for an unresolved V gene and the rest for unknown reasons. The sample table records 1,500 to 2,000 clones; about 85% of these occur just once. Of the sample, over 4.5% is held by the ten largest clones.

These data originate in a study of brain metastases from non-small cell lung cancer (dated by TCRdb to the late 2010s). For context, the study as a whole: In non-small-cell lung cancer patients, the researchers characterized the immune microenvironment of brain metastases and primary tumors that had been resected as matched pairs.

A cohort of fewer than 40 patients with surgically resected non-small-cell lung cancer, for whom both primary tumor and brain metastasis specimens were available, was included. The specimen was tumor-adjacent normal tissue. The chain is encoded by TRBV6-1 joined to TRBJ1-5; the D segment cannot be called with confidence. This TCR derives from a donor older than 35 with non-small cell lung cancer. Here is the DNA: TGTGCCAGCAGTGACGGCAAGGGCAGCAATCAGCCCCAGCATTTT. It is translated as CASSDGKGSNQPQHF.